This TCR beta chain was recovered during a study of OX40 agonist ivuxolimab in advanced cancers. Overall study results and limits: Determination of antigen specificity was not performed for the expanded peripheral T cells.

Sequencing used immunoSEQ multiplex PCR; TCRdb keeps in-frame clones, though not all of them. The sample records tens of thousands of clones, about 90% being singletons. Germline assignment: CDR1 SGHTA and CDR2 FQGNSA. The CDR3 length is 17 residues. With 1 base clipped from V and 5 bases from J, the junction kept 4 bases outside the gene matches. Worth noting for this clone: What it binds is not known.

The chain joins TRBV7-2 to TRBJ2-3; 15 positions agree with TRBD2. Sequenced material: CD4+ or CD8+ T cells sorted from blood, taken in a trial of the OX40 agonist ivuxolimab. The sequence came from an adult with an advanced solid tumor such as melanoma, head and neck, liver or kidney cancer. CDR3 DNA sequence: TGTGCCAGCAGCTTAGGGACTAGCGGGAGGGCCGGAGATACGCAGTATTTT. It specifies CASSLGTSGRAGDTQYF.